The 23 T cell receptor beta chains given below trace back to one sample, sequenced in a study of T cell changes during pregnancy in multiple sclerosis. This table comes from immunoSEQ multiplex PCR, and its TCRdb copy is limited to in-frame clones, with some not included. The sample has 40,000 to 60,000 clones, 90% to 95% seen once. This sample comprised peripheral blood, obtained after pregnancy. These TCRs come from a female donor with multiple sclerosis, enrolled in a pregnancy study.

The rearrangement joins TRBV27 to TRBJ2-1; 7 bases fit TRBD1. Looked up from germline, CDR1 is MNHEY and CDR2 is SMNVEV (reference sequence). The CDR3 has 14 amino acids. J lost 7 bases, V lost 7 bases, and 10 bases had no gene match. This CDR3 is CASILRAGGNEQFF. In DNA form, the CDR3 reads TGTGCCAGCATCCTCCGGGCAGGGGGAAATGAGCAGTTCTTC.

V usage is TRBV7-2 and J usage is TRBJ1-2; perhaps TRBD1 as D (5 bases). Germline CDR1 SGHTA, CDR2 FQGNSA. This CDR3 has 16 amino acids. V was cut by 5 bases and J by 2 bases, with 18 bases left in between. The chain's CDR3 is CASSPQRGGRNYGYTF. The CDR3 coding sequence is TGTGCCAGCAGCCCACAACGGGGGGGTAGAAACTATGGCTACACCTTC.

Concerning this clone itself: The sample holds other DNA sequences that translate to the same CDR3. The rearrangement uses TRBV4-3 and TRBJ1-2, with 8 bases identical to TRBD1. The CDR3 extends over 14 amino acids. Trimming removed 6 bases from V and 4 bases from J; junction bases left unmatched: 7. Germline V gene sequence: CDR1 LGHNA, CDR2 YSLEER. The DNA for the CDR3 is TGCGCCAGCAGTCCCGACAGGGGACCCTATGGCTACACCTTC. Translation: CASSPDRGPYGYTF.

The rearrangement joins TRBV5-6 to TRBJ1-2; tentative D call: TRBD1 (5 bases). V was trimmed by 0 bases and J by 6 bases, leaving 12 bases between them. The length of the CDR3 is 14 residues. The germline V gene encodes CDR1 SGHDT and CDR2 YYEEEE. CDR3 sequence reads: CASSLGRGVNGYTF. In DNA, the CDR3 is TGTGCCAGCAGCTTGGGTCGGGGGGTGAATGGCTACACCTTC.

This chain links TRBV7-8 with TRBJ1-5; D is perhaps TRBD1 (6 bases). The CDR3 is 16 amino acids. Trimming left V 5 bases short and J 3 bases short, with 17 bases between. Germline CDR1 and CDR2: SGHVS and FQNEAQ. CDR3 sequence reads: CASSNQRTAFNQPQHF. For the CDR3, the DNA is TGTGCCAGCAGCAACCAGCGGACAGCATTCAATCAGCCCCAGCATTTT.

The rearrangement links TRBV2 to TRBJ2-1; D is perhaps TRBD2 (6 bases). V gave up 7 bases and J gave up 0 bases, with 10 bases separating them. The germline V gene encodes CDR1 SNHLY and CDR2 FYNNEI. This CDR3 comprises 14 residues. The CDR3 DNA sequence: TGTGCCAGCATGGCGGGGAGCTCCTACAATGAGCAGTTCTTC. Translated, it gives CASMAGSSYNEQFF.

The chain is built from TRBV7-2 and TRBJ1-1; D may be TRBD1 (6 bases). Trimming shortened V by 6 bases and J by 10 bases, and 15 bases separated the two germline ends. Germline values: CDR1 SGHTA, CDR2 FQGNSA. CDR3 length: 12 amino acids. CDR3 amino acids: CASRPKGGRAFF. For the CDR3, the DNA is TGTGCCAGCAGGCCCAAGGGGGGGAGAGCTTTCTTT.

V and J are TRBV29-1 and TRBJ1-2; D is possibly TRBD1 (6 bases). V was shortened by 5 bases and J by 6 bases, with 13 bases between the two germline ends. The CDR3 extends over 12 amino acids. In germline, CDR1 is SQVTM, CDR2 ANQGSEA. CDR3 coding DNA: TGCAGCGTTCAGGGGATGAGGGATGGCTACACCTTC. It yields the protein CSVQGMRDGYTF.

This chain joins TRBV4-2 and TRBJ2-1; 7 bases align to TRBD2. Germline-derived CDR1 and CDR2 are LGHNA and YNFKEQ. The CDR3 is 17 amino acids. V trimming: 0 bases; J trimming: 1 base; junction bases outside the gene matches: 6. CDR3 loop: CASSQEPSGGSYNEQFF. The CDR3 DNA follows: TGTGCCAGCAGCCAAGAGCCTAGCGGAGGGTCCTACAATGAGCAGTTCTTC.

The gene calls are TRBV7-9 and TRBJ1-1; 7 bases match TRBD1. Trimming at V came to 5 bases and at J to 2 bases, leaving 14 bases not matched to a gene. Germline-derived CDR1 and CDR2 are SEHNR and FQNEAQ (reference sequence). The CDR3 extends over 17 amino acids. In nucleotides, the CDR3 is TGTGCCAGCAGCCCGAGTCCAAGGGGGCTGGGTAACACTGAAGCTTTCTTT. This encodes CASSPSPRGLGNTEAFF.

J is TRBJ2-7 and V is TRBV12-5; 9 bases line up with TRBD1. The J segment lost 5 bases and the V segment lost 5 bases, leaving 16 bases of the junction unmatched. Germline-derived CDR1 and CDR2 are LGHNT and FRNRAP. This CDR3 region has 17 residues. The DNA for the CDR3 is TGTGCTAGTGGTCCCGCTACTTGGACAGGGGTAGGAGACGAGCAGTACTTC. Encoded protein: CASGPATWTGVGDEQYF. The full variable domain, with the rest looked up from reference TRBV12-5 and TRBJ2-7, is DARVTQTPRHKVTEMGQEVTMRCQPILGHNTVFWYRQTMMQGLELLAYFRNRAPLDDSGMPKDRFSAEMPDATLATLKIQPSEPRDSAVYFCASGPATWTGVGDEQYFGPGTRLTVT.

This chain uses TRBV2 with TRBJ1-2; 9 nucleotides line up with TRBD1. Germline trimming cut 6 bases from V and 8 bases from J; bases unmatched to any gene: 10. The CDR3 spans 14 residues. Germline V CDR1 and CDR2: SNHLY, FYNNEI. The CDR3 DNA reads TGTGCCAGCAGCCACAGGGGGCATTGGCCCGGCTACACCTTC. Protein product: CASSHRGHWPGYTF. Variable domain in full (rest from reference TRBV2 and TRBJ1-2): EPEVTQTPSHQVTQMGQEVILRCVPISNHLYFYWYRQILGQKVEFLVSFYNNEISEKSEIFDDQFSVERPDGSNFTLKIRSTKLEDSAMYFCASSHRGHWPGYTFGSGTRLTVV.

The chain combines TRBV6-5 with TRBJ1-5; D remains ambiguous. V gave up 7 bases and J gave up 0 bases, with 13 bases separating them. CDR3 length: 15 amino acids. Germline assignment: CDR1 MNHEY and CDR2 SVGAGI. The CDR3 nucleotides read TGTGCCAGCAAGGCCCGCGGCTATAGCAATCAGCCCCAGCATTTT. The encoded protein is CASKARGYSNQPQHF.

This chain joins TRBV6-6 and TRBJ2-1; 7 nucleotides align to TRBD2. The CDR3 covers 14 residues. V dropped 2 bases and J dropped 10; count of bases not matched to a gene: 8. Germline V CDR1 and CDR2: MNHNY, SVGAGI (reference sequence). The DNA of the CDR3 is TGTGCCAGCAGTTACGGTCGGAATAGCGGGGAGCAGTTCTTC. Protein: CASSYGRNSGEQFF.

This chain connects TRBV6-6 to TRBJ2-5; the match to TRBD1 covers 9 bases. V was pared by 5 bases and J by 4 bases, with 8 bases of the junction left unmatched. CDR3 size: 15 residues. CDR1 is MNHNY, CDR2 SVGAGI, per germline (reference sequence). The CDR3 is CASSIPTGGGETQYF. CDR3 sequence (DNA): TGTGCCAGCAGTATACCCACAGGGGGCGGAGAGACCCAGTACTTC.

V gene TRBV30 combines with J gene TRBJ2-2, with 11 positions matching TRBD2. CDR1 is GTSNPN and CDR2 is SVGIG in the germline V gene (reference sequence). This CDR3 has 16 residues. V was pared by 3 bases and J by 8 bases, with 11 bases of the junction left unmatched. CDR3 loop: CAWRTLAGGPIGELFF. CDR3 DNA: TGTGCCTGGAGGACTCTAGCGGGGGGCCCTATTGGGGAGCTGTTTTTT.

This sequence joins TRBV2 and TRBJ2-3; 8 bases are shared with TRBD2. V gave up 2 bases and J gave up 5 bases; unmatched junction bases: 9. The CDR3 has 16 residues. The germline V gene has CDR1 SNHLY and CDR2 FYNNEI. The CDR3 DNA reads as TGTGCCAGCAGTGAACAGGGACTAGGAGTCAAAGATACGCAGTATTTT. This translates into CASSEQGLGVKDTQYF.

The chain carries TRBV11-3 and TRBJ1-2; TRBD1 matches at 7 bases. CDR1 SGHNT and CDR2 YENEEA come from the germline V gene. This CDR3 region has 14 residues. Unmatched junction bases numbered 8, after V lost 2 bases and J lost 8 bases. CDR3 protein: CASSLNDRAEGYTF. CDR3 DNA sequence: TGTGCCAGCAGCTTAAACGACAGGGCAGAAGGCTACACCTTC.

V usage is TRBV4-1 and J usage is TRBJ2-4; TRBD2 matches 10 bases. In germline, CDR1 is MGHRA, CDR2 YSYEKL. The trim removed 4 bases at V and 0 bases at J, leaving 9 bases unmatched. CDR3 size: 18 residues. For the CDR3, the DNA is TGCGCCAGCAGCCCCGAACGGACTAGCGGCTTAGCCAAAAACATTCAGTACTTC. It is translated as CASSPERTSGLAKNIQYF.

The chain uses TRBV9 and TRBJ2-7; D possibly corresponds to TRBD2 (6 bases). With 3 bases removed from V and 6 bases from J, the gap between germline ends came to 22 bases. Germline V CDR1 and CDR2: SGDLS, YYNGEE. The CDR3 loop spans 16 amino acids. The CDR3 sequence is CASSEFSGLGVSEQYF. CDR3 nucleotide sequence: TGTGCCAGCAGCGAGTTCTCGGGACTGGGGGTGTCCGAGCAGTACTTC.

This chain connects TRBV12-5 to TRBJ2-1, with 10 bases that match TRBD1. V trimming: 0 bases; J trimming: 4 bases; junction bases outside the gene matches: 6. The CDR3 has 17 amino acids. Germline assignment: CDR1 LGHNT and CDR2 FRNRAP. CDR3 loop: CASGLVPVGQGYNEQFF. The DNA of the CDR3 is TGTGCTAGTGGTTTGGTACCGGTGGGACAGGGGTACAATGAGCAGTTCTTC.

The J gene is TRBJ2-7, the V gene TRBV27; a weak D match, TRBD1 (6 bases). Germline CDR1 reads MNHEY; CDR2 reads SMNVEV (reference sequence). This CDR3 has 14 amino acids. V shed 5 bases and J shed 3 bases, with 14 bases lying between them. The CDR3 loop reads CASSHRDTFYEQYF. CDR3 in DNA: TGTGCCAGCAGTCACCGGGACACCTTCTACGAGCAGTACTTC.

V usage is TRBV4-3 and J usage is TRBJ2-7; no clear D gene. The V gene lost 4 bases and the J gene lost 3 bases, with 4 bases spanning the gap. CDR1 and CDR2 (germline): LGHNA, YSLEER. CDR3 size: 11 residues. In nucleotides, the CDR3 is TGCGCCAGCAGCCTATACTACGAGCAGTACTTC. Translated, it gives CASSLYYEQYF.